These 5 T cell receptor beta chains came from one sample sequenced in a study of technical replicates of blood from a handful of donors. Profiled with immunoSEQ multiplex PCR; TCRdb holds only in-frame clones, not every one. Of 68,000 or so clones listed, roughly 92% are singletons. The specimen sequenced was PBMCs. These receptors originate from a human donor in good health. Some clones in this sample may be carry-over from other donors' samples.

The rearrangement uses TRBV6-5 and TRBJ1-2, with D perhaps TRBD1 (6 bases). Deletions cut 6 bases from V and 3 bases from J, with 11 bases between. Germline V gene sequence: CDR1 MNHEY, CDR2 SVGAGI. The CDR3 sequence is 13 residues long. As DNA, the CDR3 is TGTGCCAGCAGACCAGGGGTTTACTATGGCTACACCTTC. Translating gives CASRPGVYYGYTF.

This clone showed up just once. The rearrangement joins TRBV4-3 to TRBJ1-1, with D perhaps matching TRBD1 (5 bases). The germline V gene has CDR1 LGHNA and CDR2 YSLEER. V was trimmed by 4 bases and J by 5 bases, leaving 14 bases between them. The CDR3 is made up of 14 amino acids. Here the CDR3 reads CASSRGLPGTEAFF. As DNA, the CDR3 is TGCGCCAGCAGCCGGGGCCTCCCAGGGACTGAAGCTTTCTTT.

The CDR3 is CASSVVAGEETQYF. CDR3 DNA: TGTGCCAGCAGCGTAGTAGCGGGAGAAGAGACCCAGTACTTC. The chain couples TRBV9 to TRBJ2-5; the match to TRBD2 covers 9 bases. The CDR3 has 14 residues. V lost 0 bases to trimming and J lost 3 bases; unmatched junction nucleotides: 0. The germline V gene encodes CDR1 SGDLS and CDR2 YYNGEE.

This chain links TRBV7-2 with TRBJ1-4; TRBD1 aligns across 7 bases. Losses at the gene ends were 5 bases for V and 7 bases for J; bases not matched to a gene: 16. Germline V gives CDR1 SGHTA, CDR2 FQGNSA. CDR3 length: 17 amino acids. CDR3 DNA: TGTGCCAGCAGCCCACGGAGAGGAGGGACAGCGCCTGAAAAACTGTTTTTT. Translating it yields CASSPRRGGTAPEKLFF. Looking up the rest from reference TRBV7-2 and TRBJ1-4 gives the full variable domain: GAGVSQSPSNKVTEKGKDVELRCDPISGHTALYWYRQSLGQGLEFLIYFQGNSAPDKSGLPSDRFSAERTGGSVSTLTIQRTQQEDSAVYLCASSPRRGGTAPEKLFFGSGTQLSVL.

The chain recombines TRBV5-1 with TRBJ2-7; D not certain. Germline assignment: CDR1 SGHRS and CDR2 YFSETQ. The CDR3 consists of 15 residues. With 6 bases removed from V and 0 bases from J, the gap between germline ends came to 16 bases. The CDR3 DNA reads TGCGCCAGCACCTACCTCACTGGCGGCTCCTACGAGCAGTACTTC. Amino acid sequence: CASTYLTGGSYEQYF.